The clone carrying this T cell receptor beta chain was seen a few times. Antigen specificity is unknown. The entry originates in a study of blood T cells in healthy people across ages. Study results and caveats: Estimated diversity that came from one million T cells was considered an underestimate.

Trimming left V 0 bases short and J 5 bases short, with 11 bases between. Germline V lookup: CDR1 SQVTM, CDR2 ANQGSEA. The CDR3 is made up of 14 amino acids. Then a second PCR, running about 6 to 11 cycles, was carried out with a sample-barcoded 5' primer and a J-beta primer mix. Each cDNA molecule was tagged by a template-switch adaptor with 12 random nucleotides. TCRdb redid the calling of the 5' RACE reads with MiXCR, one entry per CDR3 protein. This table has around 970,000 distinct CDR3 sequences, roughly half appearing once. Input material: blood. The TCR comes from a woman aged 55-75 years in good health. The chain links TRBV29-1 to TRBJ2-4; D may be TRBD1 or TRBD2 (6 bases each). CDR3 in amino acids: CSVEDNGGQNIQYF. The CDR3 DNA sequence: TGCAGCGTTGAAGATAACGGGGGCCAAAACATTCAGTACTTC.